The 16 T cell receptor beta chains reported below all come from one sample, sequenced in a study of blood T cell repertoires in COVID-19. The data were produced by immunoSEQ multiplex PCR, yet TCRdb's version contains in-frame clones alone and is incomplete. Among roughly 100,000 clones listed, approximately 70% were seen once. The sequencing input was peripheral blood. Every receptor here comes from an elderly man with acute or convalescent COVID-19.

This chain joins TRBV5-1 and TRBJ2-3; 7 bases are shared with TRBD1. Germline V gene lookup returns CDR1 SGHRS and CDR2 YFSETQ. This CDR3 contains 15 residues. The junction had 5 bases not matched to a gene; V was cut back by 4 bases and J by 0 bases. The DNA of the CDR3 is TGCGCCAGCAGCCCCCAGGGGGTTAGCACAGATACGCAGTATTTT. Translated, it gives CASSPQGVSTDTQYF.

The CDR3 DNA reads TGTGCCAGTAAGGGGGACAGGGGGCTCAATCAGCCCCAGCATTTT. Translated, it gives CASKGDRGLNQPQHF. This chain joins TRBV19 and TRBJ1-5; 12 bases agree with TRBD1. The CDR3 sequence is 15 residues long. V shed 7 bases, J shed 3 bases, and the junction held 4 bases outside the gene matches. The germline V gene has CDR1 LNHDA and CDR2 SQIVND (reference sequence).

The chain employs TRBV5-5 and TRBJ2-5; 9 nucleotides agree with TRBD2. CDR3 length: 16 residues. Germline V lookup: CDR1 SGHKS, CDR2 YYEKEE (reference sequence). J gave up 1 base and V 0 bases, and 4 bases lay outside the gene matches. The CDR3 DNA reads TGTGCCAGCAGCTTGGCCAGCGGGAGGATCCAAGAGACCCAGTACTTC. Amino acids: CASSLASGRIQETQYF.

The CDR3 sequence: CASCWGENTEAFF. The CDR3 DNA follows: TGTGCCAGTTGTTGGGGGGAGAACACTGAAGCTTTCTTT. The chain uses TRBV6-5 and TRBJ1-1, with D perhaps matching TRBD1 (5 bases). V was shortened by 9 bases and J by 1 base, with 12 bases between the two germline ends. This CDR3 is built from 13 residues. Germline CDR1 reads MNHEY; CDR2 reads SVGAGI.

Here the CDR3 DNA reads TGCGCCAGCAGGTTACAGGGGCCCCCCTCCCGTAATGAAAAACTGTTTTTT. This translates into CASRLQGPPSRNEKLFF. The chain combines TRBV5-1 with TRBJ1-4; 7 bases align to TRBD1. Unmatched junction bases numbered 14, after V lost 5 bases and J lost 4 bases. Germline CDR1 SGHRS, CDR2 YFSETQ. The CDR3 length is 17 residues.

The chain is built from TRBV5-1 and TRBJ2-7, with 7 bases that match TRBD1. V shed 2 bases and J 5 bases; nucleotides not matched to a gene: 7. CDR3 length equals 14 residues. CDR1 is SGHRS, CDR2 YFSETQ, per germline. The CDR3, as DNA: TGCGCCAGCAGCTTCATACAAGGGGGCGACGAGCAGTACTTC. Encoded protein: CASSFIQGGDEQYF.

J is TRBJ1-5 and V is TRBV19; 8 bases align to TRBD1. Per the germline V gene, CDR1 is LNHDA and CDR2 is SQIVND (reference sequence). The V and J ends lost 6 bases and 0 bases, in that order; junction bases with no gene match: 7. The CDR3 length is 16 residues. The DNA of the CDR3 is TGTGCCAGTAGCAGAGGGACAGGCTATAGCAATCAGCCCCAGCATTTT. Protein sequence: CASSRGTGYSNQPQHF.

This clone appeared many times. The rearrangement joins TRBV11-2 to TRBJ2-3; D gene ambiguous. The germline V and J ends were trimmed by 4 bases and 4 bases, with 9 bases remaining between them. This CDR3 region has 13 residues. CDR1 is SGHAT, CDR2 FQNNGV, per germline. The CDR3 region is CASSSQLADTQYF. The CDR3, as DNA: TGTGCCAGCAGCTCCCAATTAGCAGATACGCAGTATTTT.

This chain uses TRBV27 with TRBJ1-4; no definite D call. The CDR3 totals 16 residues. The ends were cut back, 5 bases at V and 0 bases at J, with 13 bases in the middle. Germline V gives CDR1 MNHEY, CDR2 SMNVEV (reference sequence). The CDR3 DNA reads TGTGCCAGCAGTACTCCCCGGGGATCAACTAATGAAAAACTGTTTTTT. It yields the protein CASSTPRGSTNEKLFF.

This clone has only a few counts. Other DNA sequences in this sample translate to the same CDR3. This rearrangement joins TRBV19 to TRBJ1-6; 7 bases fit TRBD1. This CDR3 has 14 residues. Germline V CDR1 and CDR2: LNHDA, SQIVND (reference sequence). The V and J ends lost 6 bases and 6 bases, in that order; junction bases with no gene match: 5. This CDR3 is CASRSGTANSPLHF. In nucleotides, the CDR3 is TGTGCCAGTAGGAGTGGGACAGCTAATTCACCCCTCCACTTT.

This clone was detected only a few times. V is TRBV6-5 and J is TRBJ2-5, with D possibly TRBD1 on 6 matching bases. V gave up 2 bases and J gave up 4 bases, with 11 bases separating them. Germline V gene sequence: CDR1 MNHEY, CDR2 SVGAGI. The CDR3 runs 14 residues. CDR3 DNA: TGTGCCAGCAGTTACCGTGGGACACTAGAGACCCAGTACTTC. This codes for CASSYRGTLETQYF.

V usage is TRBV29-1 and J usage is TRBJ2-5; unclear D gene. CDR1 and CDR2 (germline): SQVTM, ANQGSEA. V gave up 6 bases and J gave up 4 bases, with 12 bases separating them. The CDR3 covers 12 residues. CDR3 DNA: TGCAGCGTCATCGAAACCGGAGAGACCCAGTACTTC. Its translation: CSVIETGETQYF.

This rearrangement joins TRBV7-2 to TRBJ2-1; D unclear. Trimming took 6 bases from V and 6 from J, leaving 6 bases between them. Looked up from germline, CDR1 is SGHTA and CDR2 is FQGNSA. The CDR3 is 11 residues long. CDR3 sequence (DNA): TGTGCCAGCAGTCTACTCAATGAGCAGTTCTTC. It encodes CASSLLNEQFF.

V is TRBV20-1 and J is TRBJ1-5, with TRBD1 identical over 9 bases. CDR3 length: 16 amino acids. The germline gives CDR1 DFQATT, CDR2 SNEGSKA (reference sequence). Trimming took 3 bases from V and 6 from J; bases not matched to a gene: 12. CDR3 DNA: TGCAGTGCTAGTCGAAGGGTGACAGGGGGAAGTCAGCCCCAGCATTTT. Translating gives CSASRRVTGGSQPQHF.

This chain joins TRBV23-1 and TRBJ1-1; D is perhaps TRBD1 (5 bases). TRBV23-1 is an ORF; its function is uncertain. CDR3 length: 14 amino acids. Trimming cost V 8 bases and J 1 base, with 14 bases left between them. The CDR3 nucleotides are TGCGCCAGCGGCTTAGGGGCAAAGAACACTGAAGCTTTCTTT. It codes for CASGLGAKNTEAFF.

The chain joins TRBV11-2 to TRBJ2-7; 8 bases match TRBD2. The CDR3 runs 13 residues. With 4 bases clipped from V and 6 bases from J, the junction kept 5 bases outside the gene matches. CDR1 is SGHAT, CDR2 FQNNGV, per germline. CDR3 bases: TGTGCCAGCAGCTATGTCGCGGGAGGCGAGCAGTACTTC. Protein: CASSYVAGGEQYF.